This TCR beta chain is from a study of molecular identifiers for immune sequencing clone quantification. Study-level information: Replicate RNA from approximately 20,000 or 98,000 naive CD8 T cells formed five aliquots; four were sequenced.

CD8+CD4-CCR7+CD45RA+ cells were sorted as naive CD8 T cells. Findings of the study overall: Spike-in Jurkat TCR RNA from a single cell reportedly registered among roughly 1.1 million naive cells.

Points on this clonotype: Its antigen is undetermined.

Previously reported methods and listed TCR primers produced the bulk TCR libraries. A single record per CDR3 protein comes from TCRdb applying MiXCR to the PCR reads. The sample contains about 65,000 distinct CDR3 sequences, less than 20% of which appear only once. The V gene's germline CDR1 is SQVTM and CDR2 ANQGSEA. V was clipped by 7 bases and J by 8 bases, with 21 bases between them. This CDR3 spans 14 amino acids. This sequence was found in a human donor in good health. Some libraries in this study had Jurkat cell RNA spiked in. The gene calls are TRBV29-1 and TRBJ2-1; possible D gene TRBD2, 5 bases. The sequenced sample consisted of naive CD8+ T cells from blood, with Jurkat cell RNA spiked in. Indicated subset: FACS-sorted CD8+CD4-CCR7+CD45RA+ naive T cells. The CDR3 sequence is CSGFLLGGSYEQFF. In DNA form, the CDR3 reads TGCAGCGGCTTCCTACTAGGAGGATCATATGAGCAGTTCTTC.